The next 15 T cell receptor beta chains were all read from a single sample in a study of CD8 T cells in ankylosing spondylitis. MiXCR, run by TCRdb on the 5' RACE reads, gives a single entry per CDR3 protein. In the table there are under 200,000 distinct CDR3 sequences, 13% of which are singletons. The sample comprised blood, either unsorted or a sorted T cell fraction (not recorded which). The receptors derive from a female donor with ankylosing spondylitis or in good health (not recorded which).

This clonotype was counted many times. The rearrangement links TRBV10-3 to TRBJ2-1, with D unclear. The CDR3 has 13 amino acids. Germline-derived CDR1 and CDR2 are ENHRY and SYGVKD. With 2 bases removed from V and 7 bases from J, the gap between germline ends came to 9 bases. The DNA of the CDR3 is TGTGCCATCAGTGAGCAGGTAACAAATGAGCAGTTCTTC. Its translation is CAISEQVTNEQFF.

Points on this clonotype: A single base separates this from a much larger clone, so it may be a read error. V is TRBV15 and J is TRBJ2-3, with 8 bases that match TRBD1. The CDR3 runs to 15 residues. Germline V gives CDR1 LNHNV, CDR2 YYDKDF (reference sequence). The CDR3 here is CTTSRRQGPPDTQYF. CDR3 in DNA: TGTACCACCAGCAGACGACAGGGGCCTCCAGATACGCAGTATTTT.

This clonotype has only a few counts. DNA for the CDR3: TGTGCCAGCAGTTTAGAGCCAGGGTTTGGCTACACCTTC. This codes for CASSLEPGFGYTF. V gene TRBV12-3 or TRBV12-4 combines with J gene TRBJ1-2, with D perhaps matching TRBD1 (5 bases). CDR3 size: 13 residues. The V end lost 1 base, the J end lost 7 bases, and 10 bases lay between the germline ends.

In this sample, this clonotype turned up many times. The gene calls are TRBV12-3 or TRBV12-4 and TRBJ1-2; D not resolved. CDR3 length: 12 residues. The V gene lost 7 bases and the J gene lost 7 bases, with 13 bases spanning the gap. CDR3 residues: CASTQNPGGYTF. The CDR3 bases are TGTGCCAGCACCCAAAACCCTGGTGGCTACACCTTC.

As for this clonotype: One end of the junction does not line up with germline, which may come from a read error. The CDR3 DNA reads as TGCAGTGCAAGAGTCAACATGAACACTGAAGCTTTCTTT. As protein: CSARVNMNTEAFF. J is TRBJ1-1 and V is TRBV20-1; D unresolved. The CDR3 has 13 amino acids. Looked up from germline, CDR1 is DFQATT and CDR2 is SNEGSKA (reference sequence).

In regard to this clonotype: One base away lies a much larger clone, so this may be a sequencing read error. The gene calls are TRBV12-3 or TRBV12-4 and TRBJ2-7; D remains ambiguous. The CDR3 covers 13 residues. V lost 3 bases and J lost 3, with 9 bases in between. CDR3 loop: CASSLHPHYEQYF. CDR3 DNA sequence: TGTGCCAGCAGTTTGCACCCCCACTACGAGCAGTACTTC.

A few counts support this clonotype. The chain couples TRBV7-2 to TRBJ1-1; D remains ambiguous. Germline loops: CDR1 SGHTA, CDR2 FQGNSA. The V gene lost 2 bases and the J gene lost 1 base, with 11 bases spanning the gap. The CDR3 extends over 15 amino acids. As DNA, the CDR3 is TGTGCCAGCAGCTTAAACACTCTTCGGAACACTGAAGCTTTCTTT. Protein product: CASSLNTLRNTEAFF.

The sample holds a few counts of this clonotype. V is TRBV7-2 and J is TRBJ1-1, with 8 bases lining up with TRBD1. The CDR3 sequence is 14 residues long. The germline gives CDR1 SGHTA, CDR2 FQGNSA. Losses at the gene ends were 6 bases for V and 5 bases for J; bases not matched to a gene: 8. The CDR3 protein is CASRRGTGGTEAFF. The CDR3 coding sequence is TGTGCCAGCAGGCGCGGGACAGGTGGGACTGAAGCTTTCTTT. The full variable domain, rest sourced from reference TRBV7-2 and TRBJ1-1, is GAGVSQSPSNKVTEKGKDVELRCDPISGHTALYWYRQSLGQGLEFLIYFQGNSAPDKSGLPSDRFSAERTGGSVSTLTIQRTQQEDSAVYLCASRRGTGGTEAFFGQGTRLTVV.

This clonotype was counted many times. This chain connects TRBV4-3 to TRBJ2-3, with D maybe TRBD2 (5 bases). The CDR3 runs 14 residues. Germline-derived CDR1 and CDR2 are LGHNA and YSLEER. V lost 4 bases and J 6 bases, leaving 14 bases between the germline ends. CDR3 in amino acids: CASSLIDGKDTQYF. In DNA, the CDR3 is TGCGCCAGCAGCCTGATAGACGGGAAGGATACGCAGTATTTT.

In this sample, this clonotype turned up once. A much larger clonotype is one base distant, so this may be a read error. The chain carries TRBV12-3 or TRBV12-4 and TRBJ2-2; D might be TRBD2 (5 bases). The length of the CDR3 is 14 residues. Deletions cut 3 bases from V and 6 bases from J, with 11 bases between. Here the CDR3 reads CASSFGLTAGELFF. The CDR3 coding sequence is TGTGCCAGCAGTTTCGGACTTACCGCCGGGGAGCTGTTTTTT.

V usage is TRBV7-9 and J usage is TRBJ2-1, with 14 bases fitting TRBD2. The CDR3 has 14 residues. CDR1 and CDR2 (germline): SEHNR, FQNEAQ (reference sequence). V shed 4 bases and J 10 bases; nucleotides not matched to a gene: 3. CDR3 residues: CASSSTSGRVEQFF. The CDR3 bases are TGTGCCAGCAGCTCGACTAGCGGGAGGGTAGAGCAGTTCTTC.

This clonotype was counted ten times or more. The CDR3 spells CASRTKTGRGTEAFF. CDR3 DNA sequence: TGTGCCAGCAGAACCAAGACAGGGCGGGGGACTGAAGCTTTCTTT. The V call is TRBV6-1, the J call TRBJ1-1, with TRBD1 identical over 7 bases. Germline loops: CDR1 MNHNS, CDR2 SASEGT. Trimming cost V 6 bases and J 5 bases; bases outside gene matches: 12. The CDR3 covers 15 residues.

In its sample, this clonotype was seen many times. The rearrangement joins TRBV15 to TRBJ2-3; possible D gene TRBD2, 6 bases. CDR1 and CDR2 (germline): LNHNV, YYDKDF (reference sequence). The CDR3 loop spans 16 amino acids. V was pared by 3 bases and J by 11 bases, with 24 bases between. CDR3 bases: TGTGCCACCAGCAGGGTTGCCGGGACTGGCGTGGAAGTGCAGTATTTT. This translates into CATSRVAGTGVEVQYF.

This chain joins TRBV12-3 or TRBV12-4 and TRBJ2-1; 8 bases fit TRBD2. CDR3 length equals 16 residues. V was clipped by 2 bases and J by 6 bases; unmatched bases: 9. The CDR3 DNA reads as TGTGCCAGCAGTTTAAGAGCGGGAGCTCCAGGCAATGAGCAGTTCTTC. It codes for CASSLRAGAPGNEQFF.

This clonotype was observed at least ten times. The V and J genes are TRBV20-1 and TRBJ2-2, with TRBD2 matching 7 bases. Trimming at V came to 0 bases and at J to 1 base, leaving 2 bases not matched to a gene. The CDR3 consists of 15 residues. CDR1 and CDR2 (germline): DFQATT, SNEGSKA (reference sequence). The chain's CDR3 is CSARDPSGNTGELFF. The CDR3 DNA reads TGCAGTGCTAGAGATCCTAGCGGGAACACCGGGGAGCTGTTTTTT.